The entry that follows covers one T cell receptor beta chain sequence. Assay execution took place at the deep level. Once extracted for a subset, genomic DNA was divided evenly among several immunoSEQ plates. Sequenced by immunoSEQ multiplex PCR; TCRdb stores in-frame clones only, minus some. The sample has 1.5 million to 2.5 million clones, about 95% seen once. The data belong to a study of shared clonotypes between healthy human individuals. About the study: CD8 memory received one plate per donor, CD8 naive two, CD4 memory three and CD4 naive three.

With 11 bases removed from V and 8 bases from J, the gap between germline ends came to 15 bases. The CDR3 consists of 12 residues. Germline values: CDR1 SEHNR, CDR2 FQNEAQ (reference sequence). Naive CD8 cells lacked CD45RO, underwent positive selection for CCR7 and left out terminally differentiated effector memory CD45RA+ cells. The sequence came from a man between 18 and 29 years old in good health. The chain carries TRBV7-9 and TRBJ1-4; D perhaps matches TRBD1 (5 bases). The specimen sequenced was naive CD8+ T cells sorted from blood. Here the CDR3 reads CAASGIEEKLFF. The CDR3 nucleotides are TGTGCCGCTTCAGGGATCGAGGAAAAACTGTTTTTT.